Detailed here is one T cell receptor (beta chain). Its specificity is unknown. CDR3 length: 14 residues. Germline V CDR1 and CDR2: SGHDT, YYEEEE. V lost 1 base and J 1 base, leaving 8 bases between the germline ends. The sample is drawn from a study of shared clonotypes between healthy human individuals. The study, taken as a whole, reports: Among the subsets, naive ones generally showed larger estimated richness than memory ones. Sequencing depth was a factor that was expected to affect clonotype sharing among donors.

Those who donated, Caucasian adults without exception, all lived in Nashville, Tennessee. TCRdb keeps only in-frame clones here, not all; method: immunoSEQ multiplex PCR. The repertoire holds about 2,500,000 clones, approximately 94% seen once, with about 0.13% in the top ten. The V and J genes are TRBV5-6 and TRBJ2-5; D possibly uses TRBD1 or TRBD2 (5 bases each). The sequencing input was naive CD4+ T cells sorted from blood. The subset: CD45RA+ positively selected. The TCR originated in a man in his late teens or twenties in good health. The CDR3 region is CASSLRDGQETQYF. The CDR3 bases are TGTGCCAGCAGCTTGAGGGACGGCCAAGAGACCCAGTACTTC.